These 24 T cell receptor beta chains came from one sample sequenced in a study of human T cells and chemical hapten exposure. The time point here: patch test 1, 2 weeks after DPC sensitization. As to treatment: therapeutic diphenylcyclopropenone sensitization with weekly scalp DPC. A single record per CDR3 protein comes from TCRdb applying MiXCR to the RACE reads. The table includes approximately 340,000 distinct CDR3 sequences, approximately 6.3% detected once. The material was whole blood, obtained in connection with sensitization to the hapten diphenylcyclopropenone (DPC). Receptors were obtained from a woman between 18 and 29 years old with alopecia areata. Some clones in this sample may be carry-over from other donors' samples.

V gene TRBV6-1 combines with J gene TRBJ2-7, with D tentatively TRBD1 (5 bases). Per germline, CDR1 MNHNS and CDR2 SASEGT. There are 13 residues in the CDR3. V was shortened by 7 bases and J by 0 bases, with 10 bases between the two germline ends. This CDR3 reads CASIDRSSYEQYF. In DNA form, the CDR3 reads TGTGCCAGCATTGACAGAAGCTCCTACGAGCAGTACTTC.

This clonotype was seen at least ten times. The V gene is TRBV19, the J gene TRBJ1-1; D unclear. V was trimmed by 4 bases and J by 4 bases, leaving 13 bases between them. CDR3 length: 14 amino acids. The germline CDR1 and CDR2 sequences are LNHDA and SQIVND (reference sequence). CDR3 in DNA: TGTGCCAGTAGTAGCCCCTTTTGGGGCACTGAAGCTTTCTTT. It is translated as CASSSPFWGTEAFF.

This clonotype was recorded many times. The gene calls are TRBV4-2 and TRBJ2-1; 11 bases agree with TRBD2. CDR3 length: 15 amino acids. V gave up 0 bases and J gave up 10 bases; unmatched junction bases: 5. CDR1 is LGHNA, CDR2 YNFKEQ, per germline. CDR3 DNA sequence: TGTGCCAGCAGCCAAGATCGACTAGCGGGGACGGAGCAGTTCTTC. The encoded protein is CASSQDRLAGTEQFF.

This sequence joins TRBV6-2 or TRBV6-3 and TRBJ1-5, with D possibly being TRBD1 (5 bases). This CDR3 spans 14 amino acids. V dropped 6 bases and J dropped 0 bases, with 9 bases sitting between them. Germline V CDR1 and CDR2: MNHEY, SVGEGT. CDR3 in amino acids: CASRTDGSNQPQHF. CDR3 bases: TGTGCCAGCAGGACAGATGGTAGCAATCAGCCCCAGCATTTT.

This clonotype was seen ten or more times. The chain couples TRBV13 to TRBJ1-1, with a tentative D call TRBD1 (5 bases). The CDR3 consists of 16 residues. Trimming removed 5 bases at V and 1 base at J, with 17 bases between. CDR1 and CDR2 (germline): PRHDT, FYEKMQ (reference sequence). CDR3 residues: CASSQPAIGGNTEAFF. CDR3 sequence (DNA): TGTGCCAGCAGCCAACCCGCAATCGGGGGGAACACTGAAGCTTTCTTT.

There are many counts of this clonotype. V and J are TRBV13 and TRBJ2-7; the D gene is possibly TRBD2 (6 bases). Germline V lookup: CDR1 PRHDT, CDR2 FYEKMQ (reference sequence). CDR3 length equals 15 residues. V shed 5 bases and J shed 3 bases, with 17 bases lying between them. As DNA, the CDR3 is TGTGCCAGCAGCCCAATAGGGGCCGGGGGCTACGAGCAGTACTTC. The encoded protein is CASSPIGAGGYEQYF.

This clonotype was recorded at least ten times. The chain has TRBV4-1 and TRBJ2-3; TRBD1 aligns across 7 bases. In germline, CDR1 is MGHRA, CDR2 YSYEKL. Trimming took 5 bases from V and 0 from J; bases not matched to a gene: 17. CDR3 length: 19 amino acids. CDR3 coding DNA: TGCGCCAGCAGCAGGGACACAGGGGTCCTTACCCTTAGCACAGATACGCAGTATTTT. It is translated as CASSRDTGVLTLSTDTQYF.

The table lists this clonotype with a few counts. The chain combines TRBV28 with TRBJ1-1, with D possibly matching TRBD1 (6 bases). The germline V gene encodes CDR1 MDHEN and CDR2 SYDVKM. With 8 bases removed from V and 0 bases from J, the gap between germline ends came to 10 bases. The CDR3 runs 13 residues. This CDR3 is CASRGAMNTEAFF. Here the CDR3 DNA reads TGTGCCAGCCGGGGGGCCATGAACACTGAAGCTTTCTTT. Supplemented by reference TRBV28 and TRBJ1-1, the full variable domain reads DVKVTQSSRYLVKRTGEKVFLECVQDMDHENMFWYRQDPGLGLRLIYFSYDVKMKEKGDIPEGYSVSREKKERFSLILESASTNQTSMYLCASRGAMNTEAFFGQGTRLTVV.

This clonotype was counted many times. The chain is built from TRBV4-3 and TRBJ2-1, with TRBD2 matching 9 bases. The CDR3 consists of 14 residues. Germline loops: CDR1 LGHNA, CDR2 YSLEER. With V trimmed by 6 bases and J by 8 bases, 8 bases remained unmatched. CDR3 bases: TGCGCCAGCAGTCGCGCGGGGGGGCATGATGAGCAGTTCTTC. Its protein product is CASSRAGGHDEQFF.

A note on this clonotype: Here the CDR3 omits its conserved ending phenylalanine or tryptophan, so a read error is the likely source. This chain connects TRBV20-1 to TRBJ2-1; 14 nucleotides line up with TRBD2. The CDR3 loop spans 14 amino acids. V dropped 6 bases and J dropped 8; count of bases not matched to a gene: 6. Per the germline V gene, CDR1 is DFQATT and CDR2 is SNEGSKA (reference sequence). CDR3 sequence reads: CSAQTSGGAHEQFS. The CDR3 DNA reads TGCAGTGCCCAGACTAGCGGGGGGGCCCATGAGCAGTTCTCC.

The chain couples TRBV5-6 to TRBJ1-2, with D maybe TRBD1 (5 bases). Germline CDR1 SGHDT, CDR2 YYEEEE. V shed 1 base and J shed 7 bases, with 14 bases lying between them. CDR3 length: 14 amino acids. The CDR3 sequence: CASSLNMRGGGYTF. CDR3 coding DNA: TGTGCCAGCAGCTTGAATATGAGGGGAGGTGGCTACACCTTC.

This clonotype was detected a few times. The rearrangement joins TRBV7-9 to TRBJ2-7, with 8 bases lining up with TRBD1. The V gene's germline CDR1 is SEHNR and CDR2 FQNEAQ (reference sequence). The CDR3 is made up of 15 amino acids. V was pared by 0 bases and J by 3 bases, with 4 bases of the junction left unmatched. The CDR3 DNA is TGTGCCAGCAGCTTAGCGGACAGGGTCTACTACGAGCAGTACTTC. Translation: CASSLADRVYYEQYF. The full variable domain, in which reference TRBV7-9 and TRBJ2-7 provide the parts outside the CDR3, is DTGVSQNPRHKITKRGQNVTFRCDPISEHNRLYWYRQTLGQGPEFLTYFQNEAQLEKSRLLSDRFSAERPKGSFSTLEIQRTEQGDSAMYLCASSLADRVYYEQYFGPGTRLTVT.

This clonotype came up many times. The V gene is TRBV7-2, the J gene TRBJ1-5, with 7 nucleotides matching TRBD1. Unmatched junction bases numbered 6, after V lost 5 bases and J lost 5 bases. The CDR3 is 14 residues long. Germline V gene data show CDR1 as SGHTA and CDR2 as FQGNSA. CDR3 coding DNA: TGTGCCAGCAGCCAGGGGGGAACTCATCAGCCCCAGCATTTT. Amino acid sequence: CASSQGGTHQPQHF.

V is TRBV9 and J is TRBJ2-5, with 10 bases identical to TRBD1. Germline CDR1 and CDR2: SGDLS and YYNGEE. J lost 5 bases, V lost 0 bases, and 4 bases had no gene match. The CDR3 is made up of 15 amino acids. The CDR3 nucleotides read TGTGCCAGCAGCGTAGGACAGGGGGCCTGGGAGACCCAGTACTTC. Protein sequence: CASSVGQGAWETQYF.

This clonotype came up many times. The chain combines TRBV20-1 with TRBJ1-1; 7 bases agree with TRBD1. CDR1 and CDR2 from the germline V gene are DFQATT and SNEGSKA (reference sequence). There are 19 residues in the CDR3. V dropped 4 bases and J dropped 2; count of bases not matched to a gene: 22. CDR3 nucleotides: TGCAGTGCTACCTCTCTCTCCTTACCGGGACAGCCTCTAAACACTGAAGCTTTCTTT. Protein product: CSATSLSLPGQPLNTEAFF.

The CDR3 is CASSPGSGTDTQYF. DNA for the CDR3: TGCGCCAGCAGCCCTGGTAGCGGGACGGATACGCAGTATTTT. The rearrangement joins TRBV4-1 to TRBJ2-3, with 8 bases that match TRBD2. CDR3 length: 14 residues. In germline, CDR1 is MGHRA, CDR2 YSYEKL. V was clipped by 4 bases and J by 6 bases; unmatched bases: 6.

The chain couples TRBV7-2 to TRBJ1-2; tentatively, D is TRBD1 (5 bases). CDR1 and CDR2 (germline): SGHTA, FQGNSA. Deletions cut 5 bases from V and 1 base from J, with 11 bases between. The CDR3 contains 14 residues. The CDR3: CASSPWQGNYGYTF. CDR3 nucleotide sequence: TGTGCCAGCAGCCCGTGGCAGGGTAACTATGGCTACACCTTC.

This clonotype showed up just a few times. J is TRBJ2-1 and V is TRBV9; D possibly corresponds to TRBD1 (7 bases). The CDR3 runs 15 residues. Germline assignment: CDR1 SGDLS and CDR2 YYNGEE. Trimming removed 5 bases from V and 8 bases from J, with 20 bases in between. DNA for the CDR3: TGTGCCAGCAGTGCGGGACAGACGACGGGCGATGAGCAGTTCTTC. As protein: CASSAGQTTGDEQFF. Complete variable domain (other parts from reference TRBV9 and TRBJ2-1): DSGVTQTPKHLITATGQRVTLRCSPRSGDLSVYWYQQSLDQGLQFLIQYYNGEERAKGNILERFSAQQFPDLHSELNLSSLELGDSALYFCASSAGQTTGDEQFFGPGTRLTVL.

This clonotype was seen more than once but under ten times. The chain carries TRBV12-3 or TRBV12-4 and TRBJ1-1; D unclear. The CDR3 contains 14 residues. Trimming cost V 7 bases and J 5 bases, with 17 bases left between them. For the CDR3, the DNA is TGTGCCAGCATCCAGACCGCCGGGCGGACTGAAGCTTTCTTT. This sequence encodes CASIQTAGRTEAFF.

This clonotype was picked up a small number of times. V and J are TRBV7-2 and TRBJ2-1; D not resolved. The CDR3 runs 11 residues. The germline gives CDR1 SGHTA, CDR2 FQGNSA. V gave up 5 bases and J gave up 7 bases, with 6 bases separating them. The CDR3 DNA follows: TGTGCCAGCAGCAGCCAGAATGAGCAGTTCTTC. Residues: CASSSQNEQFF.

The rearrangement links TRBV4-3 to TRBJ1-6, with D unclear. The germline CDR1 and CDR2 sequences are LGHNA and YSLEER. V lost 5 bases to trimming and J lost 0 bases, with 11 bases between them. This CDR3 spans 16 amino acids. This CDR3 is CASSADRSSYNSPLHF. The CDR3 region has the DNA TGCGCCAGCAGCGCCGACCGGAGCTCCTATAATTCACCCCTCCACTTT.

This clonotype occurred a few times. This chain joins TRBV5-1 and TRBJ2-7; D is unresolved. The germline CDR1 and CDR2 sequences are SGHRS and YFSETQ. The CDR3 spans 12 residues. The germline V and J ends were trimmed by 3 bases and 0 bases, with 4 bases remaining between them. This CDR3 is CASSSYSYEQYF. CDR3 nucleotides: TGCGCCAGCAGCTCCTACTCCTACGAGCAGTACTTC.

This clonotype was recorded a few times. The V gene is TRBV28, the J gene TRBJ2-7, with 7 nucleotides matching TRBD1. J was trimmed by 6 bases and V by 5 bases; bases with no gene match: 7. Germline-derived CDR1 and CDR2 are MDHEN and SYDVKM. The CDR3 loop spans 13 amino acids. The CDR3 spells CASSPTGSSEQYF. The DNA for the CDR3 is TGTGCCAGCAGTCCGACAGGGTCGTCCGAGCAGTACTTC.

CDR3 protein: CASSLYSGGGQPQHF. Here the CDR3 DNA reads TGCGCCAGCAGCCTATACTCAGGGGGAGGTCAGCCCCAGCATTTT. The chain recombines TRBV5-1 with TRBJ1-5, with 7 nucleotides matching TRBD1. Germline V gene data show CDR1 as SGHRS and CDR2 as YFSETQ. V gave up 4 bases and J gave up 6 bases; unmatched junction bases: 10. This CDR3 has 15 residues. The full variable domain, in which reference TRBV5-1 and TRBJ1-5 provide the parts outside the CDR3, is KAGVTQTPRYLIKTRGQQVTLSCSPISGHRSVSWYQQTPGQGLQFLFEYFSETQRNKGNFPGRFSGRQFSNSRSEMNVSTLELGDSALYLCASSLYSGGGQPQHFGDGTRLSIL.